The 27 T cell receptor beta chains presented below share a single source sample, sequenced in a study of T cells in Graves' hyperthyroidism and ophthalmopathy. TCR beta CDR3 regions were amplified from RNA. HTBI primers were the set used in a first-round RT-PCR of the TCR CDR3. Each CDR3 protein is one row after TCRdb ran MiXCR on the multiplex PCR reads. The sample has over 150,000 distinct CDR3 sequences; around a sixth are singletons. Sequencing used blood. The receptors were sampled from a woman aged 50 to 60 with Graves' hyperthyroidism.

The CDR3 nucleotides are TGCAGCGTTGTAGGGACTAGTTCCCCTACCTACGAGCAGTACTTC. Protein product: CSVVGTSSPTYEQYF. V is TRBV29-1 and J is TRBJ2-7; 8 bases agree with TRBD2. The CDR3 contains 15 residues. V lost 4 bases, J lost 2 bases, and 10 bases stayed unmatched. Germline values: CDR1 SQVTM, CDR2 ANQGSEA.

This clonotype turned up a few times. The rearrangement links TRBV20-1 to TRBJ1-2; D is possibly TRBD1 (6 bases). V was trimmed by 4 bases and J by 3 bases, leaving 12 bases between them. The CDR3 spans 13 residues. Germline V gene sequence: CDR1 DFQATT, CDR2 SNEGSKA (reference sequence). The CDR3 loop reads CSAIRQGHYGYTF. In DNA, the CDR3 is TGCAGTGCTATCCGGCAGGGGCACTATGGCTACACCTTC.

This clonotype was found many times. The chain recombines TRBV6-1 with TRBJ1-1, with D tentatively TRBD1 (5 bases). The V gene's germline CDR1 is MNHNS and CDR2 SASEGT. This CDR3 has 12 residues. Between the trimmed V and J ends, which lost 6 bases and 7 bases, there was a span of 12 bases. CDR3 region: CASSQGEFEAFF. CDR3 coding DNA: TGTGCCAGCAGCCAAGGGGAATTTGAAGCTTTCTTT.

V usage is TRBV27 and J usage is TRBJ1-2; D unresolved. V was clipped by 3 bases and J by 6 bases, with 11 bases between them. The germline V gene has CDR1 MNHEY and CDR2 SMNVEV (reference sequence). The CDR3 has 13 residues. In nucleotides, the CDR3 is TGTGCCAGCAGTTTTCGGTTTAATGATGGCTACACCTTC. This translates into CASSFRFNDGYTF.

V usage is TRBV20-1 and J usage is TRBJ1-3; 12 bases line up with TRBD1. This CDR3 has 16 residues. Losses at the gene ends were 5 bases for V and 3 bases for J; bases not matched to a gene: 8. Per the germline V gene, CDR1 is DFQATT and CDR2 is SNEGSKA (reference sequence). CDR3 sequence reads: CSAATGTGGIGNTIYF. DNA for the CDR3: TGCAGTGCTGCTACCGGGACAGGGGGCATTGGAAACACCATATATTTT.

This sequence joins TRBV7-2 and TRBJ2-1, with TRBD1 matching over 8 bases. The CDR3 runs to 15 residues. Germline V gene lookup returns CDR1 SGHTA and CDR2 FQGNSA. V lost 4 bases, J lost 11 bases, and 13 bases stayed unmatched. CDR3 coding DNA: TGTGCCAGCAGCTCCTCCGGGACAGGCAACCATAAGCAGTTCTTC. Protein product: CASSSSGTGNHKQFF.

The chain couples TRBV4-1 to TRBJ2-7; D call uncertain. This CDR3 region has 14 residues. The V gene lost 5 bases and the J gene lost 2 bases, with 13 bases spanning the gap. Looked up from germline, CDR1 is MGHRA and CDR2 is YSYEKL. This CDR3 is CASSSGENTYEQYF. The CDR3 region has the DNA TGCGCCAGCAGCTCCGGAGAAAACACCTACGAGCAGTACTTC.

This clonotype was counted at least ten times. V usage is TRBV12-3 or TRBV12-4 and J usage is TRBJ2-7, with 12 positions matching TRBD2. The CDR3 runs 14 residues. V was pared by 6 bases and J by 4 bases, with 4 bases of the junction left unmatched. The chain's CDR3 is CASSRLAGEYEQYF. As DNA, the CDR3 is TGTGCCAGCAGCAGACTAGCGGGAGAGTACGAGCAGTACTTC.

This clonotype was found many times. This chain uses TRBV30 with TRBJ2-1; TRBD1 agrees at 8 bases. The CDR3 runs 16 residues. Trimming cost V 3 bases and J 0 bases; bases outside gene matches: 7. Germline CDR1 is GTSNPN and CDR2 is SVGIG (reference sequence). The CDR3 DNA is TGTGCCTGGAGCGAGATTACAGGGGGCTCCTACAATGAGCAGTTCTTC. Residues: CAWSEITGGSYNEQFF.

This chain links TRBV2 with TRBJ2-1, with 10 bases lining up with TRBD2. With 7 bases clipped from V and 2 bases from J, the junction kept 5 bases outside the gene matches. In germline, CDR1 is SNHLY, CDR2 FYNNEI. CDR3 length: 15 amino acids. The CDR3 DNA reads as TGTGCCAGCAATAGCGGGAGGAGTCCCTACAATGAGCAGTTCTTC. Its protein product is CASNSGRSPYNEQFF. The full variable domain, its missing parts supplied by reference TRBV2 and TRBJ2-1, is EPEVTQTPSHQVTQMGQEVILRCVPISNHLYFYWYRQILGQKVEFLVSFYNNEISEKSEIFDDQFSVERPDGSNFTLKIRSTKLEDSAMYFCASNSGRSPYNEQFFGPGTRLTVL.

This clonotype was found a few times. The V call is TRBV19, the J call TRBJ2-1; D is perhaps TRBD2 (6 bases). Trimming took 2 bases from V and 7 from J, leaving 27 bases between them. Germline V lookup: CDR1 LNHDA, CDR2 SQIVND (reference sequence). The length of the CDR3 is 19 residues. Here the CDR3 DNA reads TGTGCCAGTAGTATAAATCGGGGCCTTCATAGCGGTAGAGGGAATGAGCAGTTCTTC. Its protein is CASSINRGLHSGRGNEQFF.

The V and J genes are TRBV30 and TRBJ2-7; D assignment may be TRBD1 or TRBD2 (5 bases each). Germline V lookup: CDR1 GTSNPN, CDR2 SVGIG (reference sequence). The CDR3 contains 14 residues. The V end lost 5 bases, the J end lost 2 bases, and 16 bases lay between the germline ends. The CDR3 DNA reads TGTGCCTGGCACCTCGGGACCGAAGCCTACGAGCAGTACTTC. It encodes CAWHLGTEAYEQYF.

V gene TRBV9 combines with J gene TRBJ1-2; D is undetermined. From germline, CDR1 is SGDLS and CDR2 YYNGEE. Deletions cut 0 bases from V and 6 bases from J, with 15 bases between. This CDR3 has 15 residues. This CDR3 is CASSVALGSADGYTF. In nucleotides, the CDR3 is TGTGCCAGCAGCGTAGCCCTAGGGTCCGCCGATGGCTACACCTTC. The full variable domain, rest sourced from reference TRBV9 and TRBJ1-2, is DSGVTQTPKHLITATGQRVTLRCSPRSGDLSVYWYQQSLDQGLQFLIQYYNGEERAKGNILERFSAQQFPDLHSELNLSSLELGDSALYFCASSVALGSADGYTFGSGTRLTVV.

In its sample, this clonotype was seen a few times. This sequence joins TRBV10-2 and TRBJ2-7; 7 positions agree with TRBD2. There are 16 residues in the CDR3. V was pared by 1 base and J by 0 bases, with 6 bases of the junction left unmatched. CDR1 is WSHSY, CDR2 SAAADI, per germline. CDR3 nucleotides: TGCGCCAGCAGTGAGTTGGCTAGCGGTAGCTCCTACGAGCAGTACTTC. Protein product: CASSELASGSSYEQYF.

This clonotype has more than one count but fewer than ten. The chain employs TRBV29-1 and TRBJ2-1, with 9 bases identical to TRBD2. This CDR3 spans 14 amino acids. Germline assignment: CDR1 SQVTM and CDR2 ANQGSEA. J was trimmed by 4 bases and V by 4 bases; bases with no gene match: 5. In DNA form, the CDR3 reads TGCAGCGTTGGGGTTAGCGGGAGATACAATGAGCAGTTCTTC. This gives the protein CSVGVSGRYNEQFF.

This clonotype was counted between two and nine times. The chain recombines TRBV3-1 with TRBJ2-7; 7 bases fit TRBD1. Germline CDR1 and CDR2: LGHDT and YNNKEL (reference sequence). The CDR3 has 14 amino acids. Trimming took 4 bases from V and 4 from J; bases not matched to a gene: 7. The CDR3 sequence: CASSPRTGFYEQYF. The CDR3 nucleotides are TGTGCCAGCAGCCCCCGGACAGGCTTTTACGAGCAGTACTTC.

The chain recombines TRBV11-2 with TRBJ1-1, with 9 bases identical to TRBD1. V shed 5 bases, J shed 4 bases, and the junction held 11 bases outside the gene matches. In germline, CDR1 is SGHAT, CDR2 FQNNGV. The CDR3 runs 16 residues. The CDR3 region has the DNA TGTGCCAGCAGCCCGGGACAGGGTCTTGGAGCCACTGAAGCTTTCTTT. Translating gives CASSPGQGLGATEAFF.

This clonotype occurred many times. This sequence joins TRBV3-1 and TRBJ2-3; 7 nucleotides align to TRBD2. The CDR3 runs to 15 residues. V dropped 4 bases and J dropped 1; count of bases not matched to a gene: 5. Germline V gene sequence: CDR1 LGHDT, CDR2 YNNKEL (reference sequence). The CDR3 DNA sequence: TGTGCCAGCAGCCCGCGGGAGTGGCGCACAGATACGCAGTATTTT. Protein product: CASSPREWRTDTQYF.

This clonotype was recorded at least ten times. This rearrangement joins TRBV7-2 to TRBJ2-5, with D maybe TRBD1 (5 bases). The CDR3 totals 17 residues. V lost 2 bases and J 4 bases, leaving 20 bases between the germline ends. The V gene's germline CDR1 is SGHTA and CDR2 FQGNSA. CDR3 sequence: CASSLMGPGSGVETQYF. In DNA, the CDR3 is TGTGCCAGCAGCTTAATGGGCCCAGGGTCGGGCGTAGAGACCCAGTACTTC.

This chain joins TRBV11-3 and TRBJ2-1; 7 nucleotides align to TRBD1. Per the germline V gene, CDR1 is SGHNT and CDR2 is YENEEA. V trimming: 4 bases; J trimming: 2 bases; junction bases outside the gene matches: 8. The CDR3 loop spans 16 amino acids. CDR3 in DNA: TGTGCCAGCAGCTCCACGACAGGGTTGACCTACAATGAGCAGTTCTTC. This translates into CASSSTTGLTYNEQFF.

Details on this clonotype: This may be a read error, as it is one base from a much larger clone. The V call is TRBV29-1, the J call TRBJ2-1; D possibly corresponds to TRBD1 (5 bases). V gave up 4 bases and J gave up 9 bases, with 7 bases separating them. CDR3 size: 10 residues. Germline V gene lookup returns CDR1 SQVTM and CDR2 ANQGSEA. The CDR3 sequence is CSVGTGEQFF. The CDR3 coding sequence is TGCAGCGTTGGTACAGGTGAGCAGTTCTTC.

The V and J genes are TRBV10-3 and TRBJ2-1; the D gene is possibly TRBD2 (6 bases). This CDR3 spans 19 amino acids. V lost 5 bases to trimming and J lost 2 bases, with 25 bases between them. Germline CDR1 is ENHRY and CDR2 is SYGVKD. The CDR3 DNA reads as TGTGCCATCAGTCAAGTCGGGCTAGCGAGAGCTGGTGCCTACAATGAGCAGTTCTTC. It yields the protein CAISQVGLARAGAYNEQFF.

The chain recombines TRBV6-1 with TRBJ2-1; tentatively, D is TRBD2 (5 bases). CDR3 size: 11 residues. CDR1 is MNHNS, CDR2 SASEGT, per germline. Trimming cost V 10 bases and J 5 bases, with 9 bases left between them. The CDR3: CATLGDNEQFF. Written as DNA, the CDR3 is TGTGCCACCCTCGGGGACAATGAGCAGTTCTTC.

This clonotype turned up a few times. V gene TRBV29-1 combines with J gene TRBJ1-2; D is unclear. Germline CDR1 SQVTM, CDR2 ANQGSEA. The CDR3 is 11 residues long. With 4 bases removed from V and 6 bases from J, the gap between germline ends came to 9 bases. In DNA, the CDR3 is TGCAGCGTTGGCGCTTCGGATGGCTACACCTTC. Translation: CSVGASDGYTF.

This clonotype was detected many times. The V call is TRBV6-1, the J call TRBJ1-1, with D possibly being TRBD1 (5 bases). Germline CDR1 MNHNS, CDR2 SASEGT. V was clipped by 2 bases and J by 5 bases, with 6 bases between them. There are 12 residues in the CDR3. CDR3 residues: CASSEWGTEAFF. The CDR3 DNA reads as TGTGCCAGCAGTGAATGGGGGACTGAAGCTTTCTTT.

The chain uses TRBV28 and TRBJ2-2; 14 bases fit TRBD2. Germline loops: CDR1 MDHEN, CDR2 SYDVKM. The CDR3 contains 16 residues. Trimming removed 9 bases from V and 3 bases from J; junction bases left unmatched: 6. CDR3 coding DNA: TGTGCCAGACCGGGACTAGCGGGAGTTGACACCGGGGAGCTGTTTTTT. It codes for CARPGLAGVDTGELFF.

This clonotype was counted at least ten times. This sequence joins TRBV12-3 or TRBV12-4 and TRBJ2-2; 7 positions match TRBD2. The CDR3 is 17 residues long. Trimming took 7 bases from V and 2 from J; bases not matched to a gene: 13. The CDR3 DNA sequence: TGTGCCAGCACCCTACCCCCCCGGGGGGTCAACACCGGGGAGCTGTTTTTT. It encodes CASTLPPRGVNTGELFF.